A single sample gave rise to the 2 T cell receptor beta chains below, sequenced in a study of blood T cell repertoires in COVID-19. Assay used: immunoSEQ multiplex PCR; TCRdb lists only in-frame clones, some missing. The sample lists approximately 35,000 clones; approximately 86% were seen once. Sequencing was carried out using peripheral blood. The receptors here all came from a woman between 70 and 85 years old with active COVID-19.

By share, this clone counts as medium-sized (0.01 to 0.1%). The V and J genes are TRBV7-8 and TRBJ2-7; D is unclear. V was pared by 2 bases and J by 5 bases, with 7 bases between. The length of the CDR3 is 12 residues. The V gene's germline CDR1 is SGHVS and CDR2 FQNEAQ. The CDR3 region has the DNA TGTGCCAGCAGCTTATCCACGGACGAGCAGTACTTC. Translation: CASSLSTDEQYF.

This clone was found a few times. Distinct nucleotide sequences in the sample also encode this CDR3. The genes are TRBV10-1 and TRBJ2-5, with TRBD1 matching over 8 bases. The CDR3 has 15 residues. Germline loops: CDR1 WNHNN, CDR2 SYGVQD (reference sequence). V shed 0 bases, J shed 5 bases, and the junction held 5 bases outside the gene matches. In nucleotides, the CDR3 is TGCGCCAGCAGTGAGTCCTCAGGGGGCGTGGAGACCCAGTACTTC. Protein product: CASSESSGGVETQYF.